Following are 25 T cell receptor beta chains from one sample sequenced in a study of CD8 T cells in ankylosing spondylitis. TCRdb re-called the 5' RACE reads with MiXCR, one entry per CDR3 protein. The sample lists roughly 180,000 distinct CDR3 sequences; 9.5% to 15% were seen once. The sample taken for sequencing was blood, either unsorted or a sorted T cell fraction (not recorded which). The receptors come from a male donor with ankylosing spondylitis or in good health (not recorded which).

This clonotype was recorded many times. The chain couples TRBV27 to TRBJ1-2, with D tentatively TRBD1 (6 bases). The germline V gene encodes CDR1 MNHEY and CDR2 SMNVEV (reference sequence). The CDR3 length is 17 residues. With 5 bases removed from V and 0 bases from J, the gap between germline ends came to 19 bases. CDR3 in DNA: TGTGCCAGCAGTATCACAGGGAACGTTATCTCTAACTATGGCTACACCTTC. Its protein is CASSITGNVISNYGYTF.

V gene TRBV14 combines with J gene TRBJ2-5; D may correspond to TRBD1 or TRBD2 (5 bases each). Germline assignment: CDR1 SGHDN and CDR2 FVKESK. The V end lost 0 bases, the J end lost 10 bases, and 18 bases lay between the germline ends. The CDR3 spans 15 residues. CDR3 protein: CASSQDVGPPSVQYF. The CDR3 DNA is TGTGCCAGCAGCCAAGACGTGGGACCCCCCTCTGTCCAGTACTTC.

This clonotype occurred many times. The chain uses TRBV4-1 and TRBJ2-1, with D tentatively TRBD2 (6 bases). CDR3 length: 14 amino acids. Germline lookup yields CDR1 MGHRA and CDR2 YSYEKL. The V gene lost 4 bases and the J gene lost 7 bases, with 14 bases spanning the gap. The chain's CDR3 is CASSPRGRRNEQFF. In DNA, the CDR3 is TGCGCCAGCAGCCCGCGGGGTCGAAGGAATGAGCAGTTCTTC.

In its sample, this clonotype was seen a few times. The rearrangement links TRBV2 to TRBJ2-1; 15 bases fit TRBD2. With 10 bases clipped from V and 4 bases from J, the junction kept 11 bases outside the gene matches. The germline gives CDR1 SNHLY, CDR2 FYNNEI. The CDR3 totals 17 residues. In nucleotides, the CDR3 is TGTGCCACCCAACCCGGGACTAGCGGGGGGATTTACAATGAGCAGTTCTTC. Its protein product is CATQPGTSGGIYNEQFF.

This clonotype has only a few counts. The J gene is TRBJ2-1, the V gene TRBV12-3 or TRBV12-4; 7 bases are a match to TRBD2. The CDR3 sequence is 16 residues long. V lost 0 bases and J lost 5; bases outside the gene matches: 7. The CDR3 loop reads CASSLATLATNNEQFF. CDR3 in DNA: TGTGCCAGCAGTTTAGCAACACTAGCGACCAACAATGAGCAGTTCTTC.

The rearrangement uses TRBV7-9 and TRBJ1-5, with unresolved D. Germline CDR1 and CDR2: SEHNR and FQNEAQ (reference sequence). This CDR3 region has 14 residues. Deletions cut 5 bases from V and 3 bases from J, with 11 bases between. The CDR3 region is CASSQGHFNQPQHF. In DNA, the CDR3 is TGTGCCAGCAGCCAAGGCCACTTCAATCAGCCCCAGCATTTT. The whole variable domain, remainder taken from reference TRBV7-9 and TRBJ1-5, is DTGVSQNPRHKITKRGQNVTFRCDPISEHNRLYWYRQTLGQGPEFLTYFQNEAQLEKSRLLSDRFSAERPKGSFSTLEIQRTEQGDSAMYLCASSQGHFNQPQHFGDGTRLSIL.

The sample holds a few counts of this clonotype. The chain joins TRBV5-6 to TRBJ2-3; 9 bases are shared with TRBD1. The ends lost 0 bases at V and 2 bases at J; junction bases unmatched: 4. The germline gives CDR1 SGHDT, CDR2 YYEEEE. CDR3 size: 16 residues. CDR3 protein: CASSLAGQGITDTQYF. The CDR3 DNA reads as TGTGCCAGCAGCTTGGCGGGACAGGGAATCACAGATACGCAGTATTTT. The full variable domain, rest sourced from reference TRBV5-6 and TRBJ2-3, is DAGVTQSPTHLIKTRGQQVTLRCSPKSGHDTVSWYQQALGQGPQFIFQYYEEEERQRGNFPDRFSGHQFPNYSSELNVNALLLGDSALYLCASSLAGQGITDTQYFGPGTRLTVL.

There are a few counts of this clonotype. The chain has TRBV12-3 or TRBV12-4 and TRBJ2-7, with D tentatively TRBD1 (6 bases). V shed 1 base and J shed 0 bases, with 13 bases lying between them. The CDR3 loop spans 16 amino acids. CDR3 sequence (DNA): TGTGCCAGCAGTTTAGAAGGACAGACCAGCTCCTACGAGCAGTACTTC. This gives the protein CASSLEGQTSSYEQYF.

Ten or more counts support this clonotype. V is TRBV12-3 or TRBV12-4 and J is TRBJ2-4, with D possibly called TRBD1 or TRBD2 (5 bases each). CDR3 length equals 14 residues. Trimming took off 3 bases at V and 8 bases at J, with 14 bases between the two ends. The CDR3 protein is CASSLFRGPDIQYF. CDR3 sequence (DNA): TGTGCCAGCAGTTTGTTTCGGGGCCCAGACATTCAGTACTTC.

In its sample, this clonotype was seen a few times. The chain employs TRBV12-3 or TRBV12-4 and TRBJ2-2; D not certain. V was pared by 0 bases and J by 5 bases, with 10 bases between. The CDR3 is 15 residues long. For the CDR3, the DNA is TGTGCCAGCAGTTTAGCGCCAGGAACGACCGGGGAGCTGTTTTTT. Translation gives CASSLAPGTTGELFF.

This clonotype was counted at least ten times. The V and J genes are TRBV5-1 and TRBJ2-3; a possible D gene is TRBD2 (7 bases). Germline V gene sequence: CDR1 SGHRS, CDR2 YFSETQ. V lost 4 bases to trimming and J lost 3 bases, with 12 bases between them. CDR3 length: 14 residues. The CDR3 DNA is TGCGCCAGCAGCGAGGGGGGGCGTACAGATACGCAGTATTTT. It yields the protein CASSEGGRTDTQYF.

The chain links TRBV30 to TRBJ2-1; weak D call: TRBD2 (5 bases). Deletions cut 0 bases from V and 9 bases from J, with 18 bases between. CDR3 size: 15 residues. CDR1 GTSNPN and CDR2 SVGIG come from the germline V gene (reference sequence). DNA for the CDR3: TGTGCCTGGAGTGTACTGGACTGGGGTGAGGGTGAGCAGTTCTTC. This encodes CAWSVLDWGEGEQFF.

A word on this clonotype: One end of the junction does not line up with germline, which may come from a read error. The chain combines TRBV5-1 with TRBJ1-1; D uncertain. Per germline, CDR1 SGHRS and CDR2 YFSETQ. The CDR3 is 13 amino acids. CDR3 in DNA: TGCGACAGCAGCCTCGGTTTGAACACTGAAGCTTTCTTT. Amino acids: CDSSLGLNTEAFF.

The chain's CDR3 is CASGRGTDLSGANVLTF. CDR3 DNA sequence: TGTGCCAGCGGCCGCGGGACCGACCTCTCTGGGGCCAACGTCCTGACTTTC. The chain carries TRBV27 and TRBJ2-6; possible D gene TRBD2, 6 bases. The CDR3 runs to 17 residues. V dropped 8 bases and J dropped 0 bases, with 17 bases sitting between them. Germline CDR1 MNHEY, CDR2 SMNVEV (reference sequence).

This rearrangement joins TRBV27 to TRBJ1-2; 8 bases fit TRBD1. This CDR3 comprises 14 residues. V trimming: 5 bases; J trimming: 3 bases; junction bases outside the gene matches: 5. Looked up from germline, CDR1 is MNHEY and CDR2 is SMNVEV (reference sequence). The CDR3 here is CASSPSTGDYGYTF. The CDR3 bases are TGTGCCAGCAGTCCATCGACAGGGGACTATGGCTACACCTTC.

This clonotype was counted between two and nine times. V gene TRBV11-2 combines with J gene TRBJ2-2, with D perhaps TRBD1 or TRBD2 (5 bases each). This CDR3 spans 15 amino acids. Germline V gene data show CDR1 as SGHAT and CDR2 as FQNNGV. With 6 bases removed from V and 2 bases from J, the gap between germline ends came to 13 bases. As DNA, the CDR3 is TGTGCCAGCAGGTCCGGGACGGGTAACACCGGGGAGCTGTTTTTT. This translates into CASRSGTGNTGELFF. Full variable domain (remainder filled in from reference TRBV11-2 and TRBJ2-2): EAGVAQSPRYKIIEKRQSVAFWCNPISGHATLYWYQQILGQGPKLLIQFQNNGVVDDSQLPKDRFSAERLKGVDSTLKIQPAKLEDSAVYLCASRSGTGNTGELFFGEGSRLTVL.

The chain employs TRBV11-2 and TRBJ2-3; unclear D gene. V shed 2 bases and J shed 2 bases, with 8 bases lying between them. The CDR3 covers 14 residues. Germline-derived CDR1 and CDR2 are SGHAT and FQNNGV. CDR3 loop: CASSLNRYTDTQYF. CDR3 bases: TGTGCCAGCAGCTTAAACCGGTACACAGATACGCAGTATTTT.

CDR3 DNA sequence: TGTGCCAGCAGCCTCGGGAACTCTGGGGCCAACGTCCTGACTTTC. Its translation: CASSLGNSGANVLTF. This chain links TRBV5-5 with TRBJ2-6; weak D call: TRBD2 (5 bases). Germline CDR1 reads SGHKS; CDR2 reads YYEKEE (reference sequence). V shed 4 bases and J shed 0 bases, with 8 bases lying between them. The CDR3 sequence is 15 residues long.

This rearrangement joins TRBV4-1 to TRBJ2-6; 8 nucleotides align to TRBD1. The ends lost 1 base at V and 0 bases at J; junction bases unmatched: 14. CDR1 and CDR2 from the germline V gene are MGHRA and YSYEKL. The CDR3 length is 21 residues. The DNA for the CDR3 is TGCGCCAGCAGCCAAGCGGTGTTGGGACAGGATGACCTCTCTGGGGCCAACGTCCTGACTTTC. Its protein product is CASSQAVLGQDDLSGANVLTF.

The chain is built from TRBV7-6 and TRBJ2-3, with 7 bases aligning to TRBD2. Germline lookup yields CDR1 SGHVS and CDR2 FNYEAQ. V lost 1 base to trimming and J lost 1 base; unmatched junction nucleotides: 2. This CDR3 is 15 amino acids long. CDR3 residues: CASSLGLAGTDTQYF. Written as DNA, the CDR3 is TGTGCCAGCAGCTTAGGTCTAGCGGGCACAGATACGCAGTATTTT.

The CDR3 protein is CASSQDHLGTDGYTF. In DNA form, the CDR3 reads TGTGCCAGCAGCCAAGATCATTTAGGGACTGATGGCTACACCTTC. The chain combines TRBV4-2 with TRBJ1-2, with D maybe TRBD1 (5 bases). Between the trimmed V and J ends, which lost 0 bases and 6 bases, there was a span of 14 bases. This CDR3 is built from 15 residues. Germline V lookup: CDR1 LGHNA, CDR2 YNFKEQ.

The J gene is TRBJ2-1, the V gene TRBV4-2; D unresolved. V was shortened by 7 bases and J by 0 bases, with 13 bases between the two germline ends. Germline CDR1 LGHNA, CDR2 YNFKEQ. The CDR3 totals 15 residues. The CDR3 DNA follows: TGTGCCAGCAACCCAGCTGAAAGCTCCTACAATGAGCAGTTCTTC. Encoded protein: CASNPAESSYNEQFF.

Many counts were recorded for this clonotype. This chain links TRBV5-1 with TRBJ2-1, with TRBD1 matching over 8 bases. Germline CDR1 reads SGHRS; CDR2 reads YFSETQ. V gave up 4 bases and J gave up 6 bases; unmatched junction bases: 9. The CDR3 sequence is 15 residues long. The CDR3 loop reads CASSLRQGIFNEQFF. CDR3 sequence (DNA): TGCGCCAGCAGCCTTCGACAGGGGATATTCAATGAGCAGTTCTTC.

Only a few counts were recorded for this clonotype. The chain combines TRBV4-1 with TRBJ2-7; the match to TRBD1 covers 11 bases. Germline-derived CDR1 and CDR2 are MGHRA and YSYEKL. The CDR3 is 15 residues long. Trimming removed 2 bases from V and 3 bases from J; junction bases left unmatched: 3. In DNA form, the CDR3 reads TGCGCCAGCAGCCAAACCGGGACAGGGGGCTACGAGCAGTACTTC. Encoded protein: CASSQTGTGGYEQYF.

This clonotype was recorded a few times. The chain is built from TRBV7-2 and TRBJ2-7; perhaps TRBD2 as D (7 bases). The CDR3 covers 14 residues. Germline CDR1 reads SGHTA; CDR2 reads FQGNSA. V gave up 3 bases and J gave up 5 bases, with 14 bases separating them. DNA of the CDR3: TGTGCCAGCAGCTTGAGGGCGCGGGGGCACGAGCAGTACTTC. This codes for CASSLRARGHEQYF. Filled out from reference TRBV7-2 and TRBJ2-7, the complete variable domain reads GAGVSQSPSNKVTEKGKDVELRCDPISGHTALYWYRQSLGQGLEFLIYFQGNSAPDKSGLPSDRFSAERTGGSVSTLTIQRTQQEDSAVYLCASSLRARGHEQYFGPGTRLTVT.